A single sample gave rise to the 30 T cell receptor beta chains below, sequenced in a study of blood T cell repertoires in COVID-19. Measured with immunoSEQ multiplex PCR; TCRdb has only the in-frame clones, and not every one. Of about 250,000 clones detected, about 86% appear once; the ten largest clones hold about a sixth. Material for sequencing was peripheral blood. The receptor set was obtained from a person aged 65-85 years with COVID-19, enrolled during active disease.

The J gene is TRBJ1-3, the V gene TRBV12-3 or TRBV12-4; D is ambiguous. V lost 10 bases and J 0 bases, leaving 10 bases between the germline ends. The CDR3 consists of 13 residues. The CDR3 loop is CATKWSSGNTIYF. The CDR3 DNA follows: TGTGCCACAAAATGGAGCTCTGGAAACACCATATATTTT.

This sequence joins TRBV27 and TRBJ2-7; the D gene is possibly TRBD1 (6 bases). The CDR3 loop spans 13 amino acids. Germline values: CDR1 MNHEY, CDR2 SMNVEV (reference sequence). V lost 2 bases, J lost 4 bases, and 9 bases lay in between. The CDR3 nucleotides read TGTGCCAGCAGTTTAATCGGACAGTACGAGCAGTACTTC. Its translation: CASSLIGQYEQYF.

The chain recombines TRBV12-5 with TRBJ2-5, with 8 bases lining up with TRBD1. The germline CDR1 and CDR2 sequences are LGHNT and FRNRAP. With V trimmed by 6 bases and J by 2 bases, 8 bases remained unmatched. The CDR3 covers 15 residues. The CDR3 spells CASGDQDRGQETQYF. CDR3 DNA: TGTGCTAGTGGAGACCAAGACAGGGGACAAGAGACCCAGTACTTC.

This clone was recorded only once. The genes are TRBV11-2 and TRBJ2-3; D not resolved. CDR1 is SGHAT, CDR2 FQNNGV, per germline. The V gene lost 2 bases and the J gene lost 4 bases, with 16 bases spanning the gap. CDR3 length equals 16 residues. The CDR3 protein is CASSLLPLSAADTQYF. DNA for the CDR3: TGTGCCAGCAGCTTACTTCCCCTTAGTGCGGCAGATACGCAGTATTTT. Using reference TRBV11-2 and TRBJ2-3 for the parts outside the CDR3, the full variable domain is EAGVAQSPRYKIIEKRQSVAFWCNPISGHATLYWYQQILGQGPKLLIQFQNNGVVDDSQLPKDRFSAERLKGVDSTLKIQPAKLEDSAVYLCASSLLPLSAADTQYFGPGTRLTVL.

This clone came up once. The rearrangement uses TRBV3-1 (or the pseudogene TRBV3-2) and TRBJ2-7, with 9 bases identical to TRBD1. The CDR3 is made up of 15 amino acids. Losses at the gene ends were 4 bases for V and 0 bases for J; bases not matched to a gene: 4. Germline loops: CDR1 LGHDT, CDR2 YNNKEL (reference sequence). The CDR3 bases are TGTGCCAGCAGCCCCTACAGGGGGCACTCCTACGAGCAGTACTTC. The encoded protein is CASSPYRGHSYEQYF.

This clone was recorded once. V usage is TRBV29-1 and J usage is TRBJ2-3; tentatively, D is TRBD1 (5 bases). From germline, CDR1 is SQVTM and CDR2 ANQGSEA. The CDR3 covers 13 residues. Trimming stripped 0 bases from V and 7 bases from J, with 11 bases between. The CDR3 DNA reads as TGCAGCGTTGAAGACAGGGTATCGAATACGCAGTATTTT. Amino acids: CSVEDRVSNTQYF.

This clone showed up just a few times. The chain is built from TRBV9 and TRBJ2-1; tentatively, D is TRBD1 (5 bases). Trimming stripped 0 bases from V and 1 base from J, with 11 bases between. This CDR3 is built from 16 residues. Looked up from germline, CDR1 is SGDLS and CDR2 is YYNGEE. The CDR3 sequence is CASSVAAGNSYNEQFF. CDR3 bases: TGTGCCAGCAGCGTAGCAGCAGGGAATTCCTACAATGAGCAGTTCTTC.

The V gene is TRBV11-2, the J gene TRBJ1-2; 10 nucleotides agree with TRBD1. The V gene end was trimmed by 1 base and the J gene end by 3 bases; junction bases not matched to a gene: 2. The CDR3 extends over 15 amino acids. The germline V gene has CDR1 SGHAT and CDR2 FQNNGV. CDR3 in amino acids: CASSLGQGAHYGYTF. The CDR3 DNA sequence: TGTGCCAGCAGCTTAGGACAGGGGGCACACTATGGCTACACCTTC.

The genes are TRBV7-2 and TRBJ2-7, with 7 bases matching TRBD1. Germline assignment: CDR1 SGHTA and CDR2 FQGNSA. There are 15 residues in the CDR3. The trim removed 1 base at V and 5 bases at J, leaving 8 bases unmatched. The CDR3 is CASSLGQGGWDEQYF. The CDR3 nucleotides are TGTGCCAGCAGCTTAGGACAGGGCGGTTGGGACGAGCAGTACTTC.

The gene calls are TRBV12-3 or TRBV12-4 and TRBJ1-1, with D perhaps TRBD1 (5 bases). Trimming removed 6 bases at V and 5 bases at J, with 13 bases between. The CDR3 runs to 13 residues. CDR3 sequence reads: CASSRSGGTEAFF. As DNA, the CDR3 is TGTGCCAGCAGCCGCAGTGGGGGGACTGAAGCTTTCTTT.

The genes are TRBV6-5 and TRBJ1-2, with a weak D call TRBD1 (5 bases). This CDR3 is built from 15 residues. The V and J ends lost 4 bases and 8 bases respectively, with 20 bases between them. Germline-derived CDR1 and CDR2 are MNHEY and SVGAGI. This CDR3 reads CASSFYLGGLEGYTF. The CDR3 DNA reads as TGTGCCAGCAGTTTCTATTTGGGGGGTCTGGAAGGCTACACCTTC.

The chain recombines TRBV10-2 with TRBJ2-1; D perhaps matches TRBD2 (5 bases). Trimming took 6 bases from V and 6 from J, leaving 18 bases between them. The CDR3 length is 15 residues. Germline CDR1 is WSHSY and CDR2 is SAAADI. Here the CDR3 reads CASRNSGLALNEQFF. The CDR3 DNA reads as TGCGCCAGCAGGAATTCGGGTCTAGCACTCAATGAGCAGTTCTTC.

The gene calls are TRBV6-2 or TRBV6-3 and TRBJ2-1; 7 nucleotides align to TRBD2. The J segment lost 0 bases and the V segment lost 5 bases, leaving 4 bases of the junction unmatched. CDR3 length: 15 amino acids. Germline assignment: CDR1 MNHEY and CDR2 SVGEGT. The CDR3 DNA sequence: TGTGCCAGCAGTCTTAGCGGGCCCTCCTACAATGAGCAGTTCTTC. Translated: CASSLSGPSYNEQFF.

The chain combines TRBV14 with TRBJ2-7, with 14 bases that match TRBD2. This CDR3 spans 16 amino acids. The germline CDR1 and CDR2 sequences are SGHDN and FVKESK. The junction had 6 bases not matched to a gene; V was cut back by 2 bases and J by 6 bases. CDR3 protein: CASSQLRLAGGSEQYF. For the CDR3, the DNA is TGTGCCAGCAGCCAATTACGACTAGCGGGAGGGTCCGAGCAGTACTTC.

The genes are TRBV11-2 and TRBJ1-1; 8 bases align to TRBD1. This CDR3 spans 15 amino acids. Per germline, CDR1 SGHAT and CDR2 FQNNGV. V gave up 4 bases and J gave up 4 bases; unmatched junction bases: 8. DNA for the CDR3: TGTGCCAGCAGCTCGGTCAGGGGGCGCGCCACTGAAGCTTTCTTT. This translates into CASSSVRGRATEAFF.

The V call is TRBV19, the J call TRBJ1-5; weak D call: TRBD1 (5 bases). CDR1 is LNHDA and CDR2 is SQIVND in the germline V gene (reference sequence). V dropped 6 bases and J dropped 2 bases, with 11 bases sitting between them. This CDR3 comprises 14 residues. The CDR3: CASRQQGGNQPQHF. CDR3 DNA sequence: TGTGCCAGTAGACAGCAAGGGGGCAATCAGCCCCAGCATTTT.

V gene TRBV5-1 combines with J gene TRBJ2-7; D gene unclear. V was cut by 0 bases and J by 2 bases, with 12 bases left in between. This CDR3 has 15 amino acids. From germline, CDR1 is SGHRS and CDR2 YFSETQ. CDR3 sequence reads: CASSLASTDTYEQYF. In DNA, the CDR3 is TGCGCCAGCAGCTTGGCCTCGACTGATACCTACGAGCAGTACTTC.

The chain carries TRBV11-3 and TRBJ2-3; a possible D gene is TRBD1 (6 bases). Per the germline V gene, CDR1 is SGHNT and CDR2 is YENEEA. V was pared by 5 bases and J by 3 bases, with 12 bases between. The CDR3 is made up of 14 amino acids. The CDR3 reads CASSQGGTTDTQYF. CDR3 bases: TGTGCCAGCAGCCAAGGGGGTACAACAGATACGCAGTATTTT.

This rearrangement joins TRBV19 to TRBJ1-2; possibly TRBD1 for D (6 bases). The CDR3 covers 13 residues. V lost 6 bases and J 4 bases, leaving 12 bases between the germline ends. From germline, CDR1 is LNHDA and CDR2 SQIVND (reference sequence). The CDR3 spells CASRSRGAYGYTF. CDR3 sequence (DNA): TGTGCCAGTAGGTCACGGGGGGCCTATGGCTACACCTTC.

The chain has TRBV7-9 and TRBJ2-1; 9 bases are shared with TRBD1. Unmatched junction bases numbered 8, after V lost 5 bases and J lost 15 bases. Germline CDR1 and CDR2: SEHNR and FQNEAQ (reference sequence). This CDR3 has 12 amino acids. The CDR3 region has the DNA TGTGCCAGCAGCATGGGGGACAGGGCGATGTTCTTC. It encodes CASSMGDRAMFF. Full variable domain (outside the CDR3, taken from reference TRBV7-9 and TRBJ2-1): DTGVSQNPRHKITKRGQNVTFRCDPISEHNRLYWYRQTLGQGPEFLTYFQNEAQLEKSRLLSDRFSAERPKGSFSTLEIQRTEQGDSAMYLCASSMGDRAMFFGPGTRLTVL.

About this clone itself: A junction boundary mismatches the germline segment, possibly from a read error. The CDR3 loop is CASSFFGTSNF. Here the CDR3 DNA reads TGTGCCAGCAGTTTCTTTGGGACTAGTAACTTC. J is TRBJ2-7 and V is TRBV28, with 8 positions matching TRBD2. CDR3 size: 11 residues. Germline-derived CDR1 and CDR2 are MDHEN and SYDVKM.

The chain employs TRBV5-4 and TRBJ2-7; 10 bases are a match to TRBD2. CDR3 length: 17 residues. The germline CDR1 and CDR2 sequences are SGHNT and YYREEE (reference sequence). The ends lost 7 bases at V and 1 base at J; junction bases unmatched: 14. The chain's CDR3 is CASRNGLAGGNSYEQYF. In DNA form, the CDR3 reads TGTGCCAGCCGAAACGGGTTAGCGGGAGGAAATTCCTACGAGCAGTACTTC.

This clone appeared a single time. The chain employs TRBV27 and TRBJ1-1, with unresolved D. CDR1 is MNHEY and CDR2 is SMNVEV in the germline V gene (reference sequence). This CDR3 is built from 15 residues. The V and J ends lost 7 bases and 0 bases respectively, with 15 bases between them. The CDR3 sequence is CASTITGGMNTEAFF. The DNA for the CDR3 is TGTGCCAGCACCATCACTGGAGGGATGAACACTGAAGCTTTCTTT.

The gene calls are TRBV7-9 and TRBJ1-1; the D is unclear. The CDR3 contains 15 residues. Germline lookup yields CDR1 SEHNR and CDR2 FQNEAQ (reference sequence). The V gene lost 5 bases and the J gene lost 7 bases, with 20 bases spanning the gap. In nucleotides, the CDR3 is TGTGCCAGCAGCCGACCCAGTGGTACGACAAGTGAAGCTTTCTTT. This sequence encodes CASSRPSGTTSEAFF.

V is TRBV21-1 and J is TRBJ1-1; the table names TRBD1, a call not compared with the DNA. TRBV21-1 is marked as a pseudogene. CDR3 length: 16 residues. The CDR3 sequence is CASSRYRGRPSTEAFF. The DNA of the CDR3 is TGTGCCAGCAGCAGGTACAGGGGGCGGCCGAGCACTGAAGCTTTCTTT.

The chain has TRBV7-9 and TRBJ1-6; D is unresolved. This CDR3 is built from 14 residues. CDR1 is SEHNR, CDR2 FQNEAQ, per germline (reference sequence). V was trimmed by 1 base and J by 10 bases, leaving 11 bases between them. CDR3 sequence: CASSLVDGKSPLHF. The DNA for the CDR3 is TGTGCCAGCAGCTTAGTGGACGGGAAATCACCCCTCCACTTT.

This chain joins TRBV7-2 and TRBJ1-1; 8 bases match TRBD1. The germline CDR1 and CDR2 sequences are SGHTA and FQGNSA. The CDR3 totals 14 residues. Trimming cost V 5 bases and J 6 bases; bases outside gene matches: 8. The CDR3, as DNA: TGTGCCAGCAGCGACAGGGGTTCAGTGGCTGAAGCTTTCTTT. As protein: CASSDRGSVAEAFF.

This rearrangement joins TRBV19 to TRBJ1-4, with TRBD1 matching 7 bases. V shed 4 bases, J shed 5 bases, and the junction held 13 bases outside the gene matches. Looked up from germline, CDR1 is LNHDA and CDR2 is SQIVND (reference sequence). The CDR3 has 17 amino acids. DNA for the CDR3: TGTGCCAGTAGTAACCGGCCCTTGGGACAGACGAATGAAAAACTGTTTTTT. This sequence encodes CASSNRPLGQTNEKLFF. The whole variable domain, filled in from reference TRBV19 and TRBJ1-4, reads DGGITQSPKYLFRKEGQNVTLSCEQNLNHDAMYWYRQDPGQGLRLIYYSQIVNDFQKGDIAEGYSVSREKKESFPLTVTSAQKNPTAFYLCASSNRPLGQTNEKLFFGSGTQLSVL.

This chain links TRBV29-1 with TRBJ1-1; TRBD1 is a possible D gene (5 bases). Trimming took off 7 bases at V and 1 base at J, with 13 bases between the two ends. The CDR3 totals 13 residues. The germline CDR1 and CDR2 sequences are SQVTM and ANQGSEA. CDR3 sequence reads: CSAEQARNTEAFF. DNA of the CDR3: TGCAGCGCGGAACAGGCCCGGAACACTGAAGCTTTCTTT.

The CDR3 coding sequence is TGTGCCGGGCGGGGGGGGACTAATGAAAAACTGTTTTTT. Its protein product is CAGRGGTNEKLFF. The chain joins TRBV6-6 to TRBJ1-4, with D possibly being TRBD1 (5 bases). CDR1 is MNHNY, CDR2 SVGAGI, per germline (reference sequence). V was cut by 11 bases and J by 2 bases, with 12 bases left in between. The CDR3 runs 13 residues.